The clone carrying this T cell receptor beta chain appeared many times. The target antigen is unknown. This sample was taken from a study of T cell repertoires in cytomegalovirus infection. Looking at the study overall: Indications of both CMV infection and matching HLA type were provided by public TCR beta signatures.

TCRdb re-called the reads with MiXCR, one entry per CDR3 protein. Among tens of thousands of distinct CDR3 sequences listed, about 22% were seen once. General study points: Summed public TCR beta family frequency identified CMV carriers bearing the relevant HLA. The study found HLA-C-restricted CMV-specific TCR beta clonotypes dominating the ex vivo response.

This clonotype originated in a human donor in good health (CMV status not recorded). Some clones in this sample may be carry-over from other donors' samples. Sequencing used PBMCs, sequenced either directly or after in vitro stimulation (not recorded which).

The chain's CDR3 is CASSRFYGYTF. In DNA form, the CDR3 reads TGTGCCAGCAGTCGGTTCTATGGCTACACCTTC. This chain connects TRBV7-9 to TRBJ1-2; D ambiguous. Germline V gene lookup returns CDR1 SEHNR and CDR2 FQNEAQ (reference sequence). CDR3 size: 11 residues. V lost 6 bases, J lost 4 bases, and 6 bases lay in between.